This T cell receptor beta chain was observed in a study of T cells after posttransplantation cyclophosphamide. Peripheral blood was collected from the related graft donor on the marrow donation day. The germline CDR1 and CDR2 sequences are SGHTA and FQGNSA. The CDR3 runs 15 residues. Deletions cut 4 bases from V and 2 bases from J, with 13 bases between. This clone appeared many times. The antigen is unknown. Findings and caveats of the study: Recipient CMV seropositivity and CMV reactivation strongly tracked TRB clonality. Blood and skin or GI T cell repertoires showed limited TRB overlap. Donor CD8+ memory clones often dominated recipient blood repertoires at later times.

Sequenced by immunoSEQ multiplex PCR; TCRdb stores in-frame clones only, minus some. The sample contains over 25,000 clones, none of them singletons. This receptor was taken from a woman in her twenties or thirties in good health and a related stem cell transplant donor. Input material: PBMCs. The chain joins TRBV7-2 to TRBJ2-3; TRBD2 might be the D (5 bases). The chain's CDR3 is CASSSDLTSTDTQYF. In DNA, the CDR3 is TGTGCCAGCAGCTCGGACTTGACCTCCACAGATACGCAGTATTTT.